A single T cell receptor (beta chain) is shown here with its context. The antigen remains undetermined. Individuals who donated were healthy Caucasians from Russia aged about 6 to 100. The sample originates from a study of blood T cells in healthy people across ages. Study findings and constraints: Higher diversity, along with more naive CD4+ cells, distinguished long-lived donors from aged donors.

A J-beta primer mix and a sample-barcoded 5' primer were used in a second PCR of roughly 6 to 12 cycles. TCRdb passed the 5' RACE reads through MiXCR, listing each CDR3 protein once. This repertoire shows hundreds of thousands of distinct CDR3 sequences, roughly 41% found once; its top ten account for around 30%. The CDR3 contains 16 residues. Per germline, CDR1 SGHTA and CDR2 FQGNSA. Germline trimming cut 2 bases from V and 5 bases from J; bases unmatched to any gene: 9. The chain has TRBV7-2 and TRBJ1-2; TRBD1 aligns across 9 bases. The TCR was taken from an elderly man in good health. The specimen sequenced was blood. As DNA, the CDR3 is TGTGCCAGCAGCTTACAAACAGGGGGCGGGTTTTATGGCTACACCTTC. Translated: CASSLQTGGGFYGYTF. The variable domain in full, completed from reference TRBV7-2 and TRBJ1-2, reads GAGVSQSPSNKVTEKGKDVELRCDPISGHTALYWYRQSLGQGLEFLIYFQGNSAPDKSGLPSDRFSAERTGGSVSTLTIQRTQQEDSAVYLCASSLQTGGGFYGYTFGSGTRLTVV.